The 21 T cell receptor beta chains listed next were all sequenced from one sample in a study of CD8 T cells in Susac syndrome. Reverse transcription of roughly 0.5 to 1 ug RNA was carried out with random hexamers. TCRdb redid the calling of the immunoSEQ multiplex PCR reads with MiXCR, one entry per CDR3 protein. The table lists some 220,000 distinct CDR3 sequences, around 95% of them singletons. Sequencing input: CD4+ T cells from PBMCs. The receptors shown here come from a human donor with multiple sclerosis.

The rearrangement links TRBV20-1 to TRBJ2-1; 10 bases are shared with TRBD2. The V and J ends lost 0 bases and 0 bases, in that order; junction bases with no gene match: 2. The CDR3 length is 16 residues. Germline V CDR1 and CDR2: DFQATT, SNEGSKA (reference sequence). In nucleotides, the CDR3 is TGCAGTGCTAGAGATAGCGGGGGGCCCTCCTACAATGAGCAGTTCTTC. Protein: CSARDSGGPSYNEQFF.

The rearrangement joins TRBV29-1 to TRBJ1-2; 10 nucleotides align to TRBD1. Per the germline V gene, CDR1 is SQVTM and CDR2 is ANQGSEA. V lost 4 bases and J lost 7; bases outside the gene matches: 3. The CDR3 is made up of 12 amino acids. CDR3 amino acids: CSVGQGASGYTF. CDR3 DNA: TGCAGCGTTGGACAGGGGGCCAGTGGCTACACCTTC.

This clonotype has only one observation. The chain joins TRBV12-3 or TRBV12-4 to TRBJ2-7; D gene unclear. The CDR3 totals 14 residues. Trimming took off 1 base at V and 0 bases at J, with 7 bases between the two ends. The CDR3 protein is CASSLGDSSYEQYF. As DNA, the CDR3 is TGTGCCAGCAGTTTAGGGGATAGCTCCTACGAGCAGTACTTC.

This chain uses TRBV29-1 with TRBJ2-3; D might be TRBD1 or TRBD2, each matching 6 bases. The V end was cut by 4 bases, the J end by 6 bases, with 14 bases between. The CDR3 length is 13 residues. Germline V gene lookup returns CDR1 SQVTM and CDR2 ANQGSEA. The CDR3 reads CSVGTGRTDTQYF. Here the CDR3 DNA reads TGCAGCGTTGGAACAGGGAGGACGGATACGCAGTATTTT.

The chain couples TRBV7-9 to TRBJ2-5; D is uncertain. Germline lookup yields CDR1 SEHNR and CDR2 FQNEAQ (reference sequence). V was pared by 4 bases and J by 1 base, with 7 bases between. This CDR3 spans 13 amino acids. CDR3 nucleotide sequence: TGTGCCAGCAGCTCACAGTTCCAAGAGACCCAGTACTTC. It specifies CASSSQFQETQYF.

This clonotype was seen just once. This chain uses TRBV12-5 with TRBJ1-3; D unclear. Trimming stripped 2 bases from V and 3 bases from J, with 2 bases between. There are 12 residues in the CDR3. Germline loops: CDR1 LGHNT, CDR2 FRNRAP. CDR3 loop: CASGLFGNTIYF. Written as DNA, the CDR3 is TGTGCTAGTGGTTTGTTTGGAAACACCATATATTTT.

The V call is TRBV30, the J call TRBJ1-2; D is undetermined. The germline gives CDR1 GTSNPN, CDR2 SVGIG (reference sequence). This CDR3 comprises 18 residues. The germline V and J ends were trimmed by 0 bases and 0 bases, with 20 bases remaining between them. The CDR3 DNA follows: TGTGCCTGGAGTGTACGGTTATCCAGACGAAATGCTAACTATGGCTACACCTTC. As protein: CAWSVRLSRRNANYGYTF.

The V call is TRBV29-1, the J call TRBJ2-7; D not resolved. Germline V gene lookup returns CDR1 SQVTM and CDR2 ANQGSEA. Trimming cost V 2 bases and J 6 bases, with 8 bases left between them. This CDR3 is 11 amino acids long. Written as DNA, the CDR3 is TGCAGCGTTGAAATCCTTCGCGAGCAGTACTTC. Translating it yields CSVEILREQYF.

This chain uses TRBV19 with TRBJ2-3, with D possibly being TRBD1 or TRBD2 (6 bases each). In germline, CDR1 is LNHDA, CDR2 SQIVND (reference sequence). Between the trimmed V and J ends, which lost 9 bases and 4 bases, there was a span of 17 bases. The CDR3 sequence is 14 residues long. The CDR3 spells CARTEGGNPDTQYF. DNA of the CDR3: TGTGCCAGAACCGAAGGGGGGAATCCAGATACGCAGTATTTT.

The chain carries TRBV1 and TRBJ1-1; TRBD1 was called by the table and not checked on the DNA. TRBV1 is marked as a pseudogene. This CDR3 comprises 13 residues. CDR3 sequence: CTSIGQGRTEAFF. The CDR3 DNA sequence: TGCACCAGCATTGGACAGGGGCGCACTGAAGCTTTCTTT.

The genes are TRBV7-3 and TRBJ2-1, with D perhaps assigned TRBD1 or TRBD2 (7 bases each). V lost 4 bases and J 6 bases, leaving 13 bases between the germline ends. The CDR3 runs 14 residues. Germline assignment: CDR1 SGHTA and CDR2 FQGTGA. In DNA, the CDR3 is TGTGCCAGCAGCTCACCAGGGGGGGCCAATGAGCAGTTCTTC. This gives the protein CASSSPGGANEQFF.

The chain has TRBV5-1 and TRBJ2-1, with TRBD2 identical over 8 bases. The junction had 4 bases not matched to a gene; V was cut back by 4 bases and J by 4 bases. The CDR3 length is 14 residues. Germline lookup yields CDR1 SGHRS and CDR2 YFSETQ. Here the CDR3 DNA reads TGCGCCAGCAGCGGTAGCGGGATGTACAATGAGCAGTTCTTC. This codes for CASSGSGMYNEQFF.

The V gene is TRBV4-1, the J gene TRBJ1-5; D is perhaps TRBD1 (5 bases). Germline V gives CDR1 MGHRA, CDR2 YSYEKL. Trimming shortened V by 3 bases and J by 5 bases, and 8 bases separated the two germline ends. This CDR3 region has 13 residues. The CDR3 reads CASSHPTDQPQHF. The CDR3 coding sequence is TGCGCCAGCAGCCATCCGACAGATCAGCCCCAGCATTTT.

V is TRBV2 and J is TRBJ2-7; D not resolved. The V gene lost 8 bases and the J gene lost 9 bases, with 17 bases spanning the gap. The germline V gene encodes CDR1 SNHLY and CDR2 FYNNEI. The CDR3 is 12 residues long. In DNA form, the CDR3 reads TGTGCCAGCTCCAAATCTCTCGGTGGGCAGTACTTC. Protein: CASSKSLGGQYF.

The genes are TRBV7-3 and TRBJ2-3; 7 nucleotides align to TRBD1. V was pared by 1 base and J by 0 bases, with 4 bases of the junction left unmatched. In germline, CDR1 is SGHTA, CDR2 FQGTGA. This CDR3 spans 16 amino acids. The CDR3: CASSLIGGTSTDTQYF. The CDR3 DNA is TGTGCCAGCAGCTTAATAGGGGGCACTAGCACAGATACGCAGTATTTT.

V and J are TRBV5-1 and TRBJ1-5; 7 bases are shared with TRBD1. The CDR3 contains 14 residues. CDR1 SGHRS and CDR2 YFSETQ come from the germline V gene. J gave up 7 bases and V 4 bases, and 8 bases lay outside the gene matches. CDR3 sequence reads: CASSPRQGGQPQHF. In nucleotides, the CDR3 is TGCGCCAGCAGCCCGCGACAGGGAGGGCAGCCCCAGCATTTT.

This sequence joins TRBV5-1 and TRBJ2-2; the D gene is possibly TRBD2 (6 bases). This CDR3 region has 17 residues. Germline assignment: CDR1 SGHRS and CDR2 YFSETQ. Trimming shortened V by 1 base and J by 0 bases, and 13 bases separated the two germline ends. In nucleotides, the CDR3 is TGCGCCAGCAGCTTGCCTCAGGAGCGGGCGAACACCGGGGAGCTGTTTTTT. Amino acids: CASSLPQERANTGELFF.

The chain recombines TRBV6-1 with TRBJ2-7; 12 nucleotides line up with TRBD2. The CDR3 runs 14 residues. The germline gives CDR1 MNHNS, CDR2 SASEGT. V shed 5 bases, J shed 4 bases, and the junction held 3 bases outside the gene matches. The CDR3: CASSRTSGIYEQYF. The CDR3 nucleotides read TGTGCCAGCAGTCGGACTAGCGGGATTTACGAGCAGTACTTC.

V gene TRBV5-4 combines with J gene TRBJ2-3, with D tentatively TRBD2 (6 bases). CDR1 and CDR2 from the germline V gene are SGHNT and YYREEE (reference sequence). Trimming removed 2 bases at V and 1 base at J, with 8 bases between. The CDR3 is 14 amino acids. Here the CDR3 DNA reads TGTGCCAGCAGCTTCCAGCGGGGCACAGATACGCAGTATTTT. Its translation is CASSFQRGTDTQYF.

This clonotype was seen a single time. V gene TRBV24-1 combines with J gene TRBJ2-3; D is tentatively TRBD1 or TRBD2 (5 bases each). V was cut by 5 bases and J by 0 bases, with 11 bases left in between. CDR1 and CDR2 (germline): KGHDR, SFDVKD. There are 15 residues in the CDR3. The CDR3 region has the DNA TGTGCCACCAGTGGGGGGAGATGGAGCACAGATACGCAGTATTTT. Its protein product is CATSGGRWSTDTQYF.

This chain connects TRBV30 to TRBJ2-5; 8 positions match TRBD2. With V trimmed by 6 bases and J by 3 bases, 6 bases remained unmatched. The CDR3 runs to 13 residues. CDR1 and CDR2 (germline): GTSNPN, SVGIG (reference sequence). In DNA, the CDR3 is TGTGCCTGCGGGGGGGGATGGGAAGAGACCCAGTACTTC. Its protein is CACGGGWEETQYF.